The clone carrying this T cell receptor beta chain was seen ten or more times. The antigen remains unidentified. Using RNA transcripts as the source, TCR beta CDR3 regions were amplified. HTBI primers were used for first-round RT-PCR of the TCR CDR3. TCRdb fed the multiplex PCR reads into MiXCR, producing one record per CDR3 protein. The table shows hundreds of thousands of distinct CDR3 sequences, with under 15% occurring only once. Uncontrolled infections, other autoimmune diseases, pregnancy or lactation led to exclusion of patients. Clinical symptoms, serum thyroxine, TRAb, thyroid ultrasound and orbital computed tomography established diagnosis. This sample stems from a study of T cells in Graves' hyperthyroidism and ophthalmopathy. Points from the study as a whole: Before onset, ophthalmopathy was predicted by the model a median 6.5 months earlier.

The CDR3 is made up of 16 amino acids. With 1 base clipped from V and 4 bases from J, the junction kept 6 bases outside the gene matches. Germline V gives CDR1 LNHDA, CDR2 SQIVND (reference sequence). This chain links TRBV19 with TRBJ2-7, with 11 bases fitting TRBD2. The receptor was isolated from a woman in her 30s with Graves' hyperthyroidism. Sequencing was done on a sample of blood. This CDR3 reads CASSIGATSGVYEQYF. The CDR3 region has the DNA TGTGCCAGTAGTATAGGAGCGACTAGCGGGGTTTACGAGCAGTACTTC. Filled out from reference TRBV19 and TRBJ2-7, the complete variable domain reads DGGITQSPKYLFRKEGQNVTLSCEQNLNHDAMYWYRQDPGQGLRLIYYSQIVNDFQKGDIAEGYSVSREKKESFPLTVTSAQKNPTAFYLCASSIGATSGVYEQYFGPGTRLTVT.